This paragraph reports one T cell receptor (beta chain). This sample was included in a study of circulating and synovial CD4+ cells in juvenile arthritis. Clones were read by immunoSEQ multiplex PCR, and TCRdb kept only the in-frame ones, dropping some. The sample records about 14,000 clones, approximately 88% being singletons. The CDR3 has 12 residues. CDR1 and CDR2 (germline): SQVTM, ANQGSEA. The receptor was derived from a human patient with juvenile idiopathic arthritis. Some clones in this sample may be carry-over from other donors' samples. The chain joins TRBV29-1 to TRBJ2-7, with 8 positions matching TRBD2. Sequencing was carried out using CD4+ T cells from synovial fluid. CDR3 sequence reads: CRSRGGSYEQYF. In nucleotides, the CDR3 is TGCAGAAGCCGGGGGGGCTCCTACGAGCAGTACTTC.